A single sample is the source of the 26 T cell receptor beta chains below, sequenced in a study of blood T cell repertoires in COVID-19. Some clones are missing from TCRdb's copy, which holds only in-frame ones; the method was immunoSEQ multiplex PCR. This sample has tens of thousands of clones; 91% occur once, and the top ten carry 2% to 2.5%. Source material: peripheral blood. The receptors come from a man between 60 and 70 years old with acute or convalescent COVID-19.

The chain combines TRBV4-2 with TRBJ2-5; 10 bases map to TRBD2. The germline CDR1 and CDR2 sequences are LGHNA and YNFKEQ. The CDR3 length is 17 residues. Trimming cost V 2 bases and J 5 bases; bases outside gene matches: 11. The DNA for the CDR3 is TGTGCCAGCAGCCAAAATCCCTCAGCGGGAGGGCCGGAGACCCAGTACTTC. Its protein product is CASSQNPSAGGPETQYF.

The chain uses TRBV5-8 and TRBJ1-1, with D possibly being TRBD1 (5 bases). CDR3 length equals 14 residues. Germline CDR1 and CDR2: SGHTS and YDEGEE. V shed 0 bases and J shed 0 bases, with 6 bases lying between them. The CDR3 DNA follows: TGTGCCAGCAGCTTGGAGGGGATGAACACTGAAGCTTTCTTT. Protein product: CASSLEGMNTEAFF.

Written as DNA, the CDR3 is TGCGCCAGCAGCGTTAGCGGAGGAACTTTCACAGATACGCAGTATTTT. It translates to CASSVSGGTFTDTQYF. This sequence joins TRBV5-1 and TRBJ2-3; D is possibly TRBD2 (6 bases). Germline CDR1 and CDR2: SGHRS and YFSETQ. The CDR3 sequence is 16 residues long. V lost 4 bases to trimming and J lost 2 bases, with 17 bases between them. Complete variable domain (other parts from reference TRBV5-1 and TRBJ2-3): KAGVTQTPRYLIKTRGQQVTLSCSPISGHRSVSWYQQTPGQGLQFLFEYFSETQRNKGNFPGRFSGRQFSNSRSEMNVSTLELGDSALYLCASSVSGGTFTDTQYFGPGTRLTVL.

The rearrangement uses TRBV6-5 and TRBJ1-1; 9 bases map to TRBD1. This CDR3 region has 13 residues. Per germline, CDR1 MNHEY and CDR2 SVGAGI. V lost 5 bases, J lost 5 bases, and 3 bases stayed unmatched. The CDR3 region has the DNA TGTGCCAGCAGTATAGACAGGGGGACTGAAGCTTTCTTT. It specifies CASSIDRGTEAFF.

The chain joins TRBV29-1 to TRBJ2-1; 8 positions match TRBD1. V gave up 4 bases and J gave up 5 bases; unmatched junction bases: 10. Per germline, CDR1 SQVTM and CDR2 ANQGSEA. The CDR3 totals 15 residues. The CDR3 nucleotides are TGCAGCGTTGCCTATGAACAGGGGGGAAACAATGAGCAGTTCTTC. It is translated as CSVAYEQGGNNEQFF.

The rearrangement links TRBV28 to TRBJ2-7; tentative D call: TRBD1 (5 bases). Per germline, CDR1 MDHEN and CDR2 SYDVKM. Trimming took 5 bases from V and 3 from J, leaving 20 bases between them. The CDR3 is made up of 16 amino acids. The CDR3 sequence: CASSPWTTTTLYEQYF. The CDR3 DNA reads as TGTGCCAGCAGTCCCTGGACAACCACTACGCTCTACGAGCAGTACTTC. Supplemented by reference TRBV28 and TRBJ2-7, the full variable domain reads DVKVTQSSRYLVKRTGEKVFLECVQDMDHENMFWYRQDPGLGLRLIYFSYDVKMKEKGDIPEGYSVSREKKERFSLILESASTNQTSMYLCASSPWTTTTLYEQYFGPGTRLTVT.

The chain links TRBV10-3 to TRBJ2-6; TRBD1 might be the D (5 bases). This CDR3 comprises 19 residues. Trimming removed 0 bases at V and 0 bases at J, with 15 bases between. CDR1 and CDR2 from the germline V gene are ENHRY and SYGVKD. As DNA, the CDR3 is TGTGCCATCAGTGAGTCTAGGGGCAGGTCGAGCTCTGGGGCCAACGTCCTGACTTTC. This codes for CAISESRGRSSSGANVLTF.

This chain connects TRBV20-1 to TRBJ2-7; 7 bases match TRBD2. The CDR3 extends over 12 amino acids. V lost 3 bases, J lost 4 bases, and 3 bases stayed unmatched. The germline CDR1 and CDR2 sequences are DFQATT and SNEGSKA (reference sequence). CDR3 DNA: TGCAGTGCTAGTTCCGGGGGGTACGAGCAGTACTTC. This codes for CSASSGGYEQYF.

The chain has TRBV12-5 and TRBJ2-1, with D tentatively TRBD2 (6 bases). CDR3 length: 15 amino acids. Trimming stripped 6 bases from V and 0 bases from J, with 12 bases between. CDR1 is LGHNT, CDR2 FRNRAP, per germline. This CDR3 is CASGSGLSSYNEQFF. The CDR3, as DNA: TGTGCTAGTGGCTCGGGACTGAGCTCCTACAATGAGCAGTTCTTC.

The chain is built from TRBV10-3 and TRBJ2-7, with 10 bases that match TRBD2. CDR3 length: 14 amino acids. Germline lookup yields CDR1 ENHRY and CDR2 SYGVKD. The V and J ends lost 5 bases and 0 bases, in that order; junction bases with no gene match: 1. In DNA form, the CDR3 reads TGTGCCATCAGTTCTAGCGGGAGCTCCTACGAGCAGTACTTC. Protein product: CAISSSGSSYEQYF.

The V and J genes are TRBV6-5 and TRBJ2-3; 9 nucleotides agree with TRBD2. The CDR3 runs to 15 residues. Germline V lookup: CDR1 MNHEY, CDR2 SVGAGI. V shed 6 bases, J shed 6 bases, and the junction held 10 bases outside the gene matches. The CDR3 nucleotides read TGTGCCAGCAGCAGAACCGGGACTAGCATGGATACGCAGTATTTT. Amino acids: CASSRTGTSMDTQYF.

The genes are TRBV12-3 or TRBV12-4 and TRBJ1-5; the D is unclear. The CDR3 runs to 13 residues. V lost 7 bases and J lost 1, with 8 bases in between. The CDR3 nucleotides are TGTGCCAGCACCAAAGCAAGCAATCAGCCCCAGCATTTT. It codes for CASTKASNQPQHF.

V is TRBV5-4 and J is TRBJ2-1, with D tentatively TRBD1 (6 bases). The CDR3 is 15 residues long. Trimming removed 0 bases from V and 4 bases from J, with 11 bases in between. CDR1 and CDR2 (germline): SGHNT, YYREEE (reference sequence). The CDR3 sequence: CASSLAGQGYNEQFF. In DNA, the CDR3 is TGTGCCAGCAGCTTGGCCGGGCAGGGGTACAATGAGCAGTTCTTC.

This chain's CDR3 is CATSDLFIGTGEMNEQFF. The CDR3 DNA reads as TGTGCCACCAGTGATTTGTTCATCGGGACAGGGGAAATGAATGAGCAGTTCTTC. The gene calls are TRBV24-1 and TRBJ2-1; 10 positions match TRBD1. After removal of 0 bases from V and 7 bases from J, the junction contained 11 bases not matched to a gene. The CDR3 sequence is 18 residues long. From germline, CDR1 is KGHDR and CDR2 SFDVKD.

The J gene is TRBJ2-1, the V gene TRBV25-1; D gene uncertain. The ends were cut back, 2 bases at V and 8 bases at J, with 10 bases in the middle. Germline values: CDR1 MGHDK, CDR2 SYGVNS. The CDR3 has 13 residues. CDR3 sequence reads: CASSEPGLDEQFF. The CDR3 bases are TGTGCCAGCAGTGAACCCGGCCTAGATGAGCAGTTCTTC.

The chain is built from TRBV7-2 and TRBJ1-6; D perhaps matches TRBD1 (6 bases). Germline values: CDR1 SGHTA, CDR2 FQGNSA. The V gene lost 5 bases and the J gene lost 7 bases, with 12 bases spanning the gap. The CDR3 contains 14 residues. CDR3 sequence reads: CASSLRQVNSPLHF. Written as DNA, the CDR3 is TGTGCCAGCAGCCTAAGACAGGTCAATTCACCCCTCCACTTT.

The count of this clone is one. The rearrangement uses TRBV28 and TRBJ2-2; TRBD1 is a possible D gene (6 bases). There are 14 residues in the CDR3. The germline V gene encodes CDR1 MDHEN and CDR2 SYDVKM. Trimming shortened V by 9 bases and J by 5 bases, and 16 bases separated the two germline ends. The CDR3 loop is CASLQGGRTGELFF. In DNA form, the CDR3 reads TGTGCCAGTCTACAGGGCGGTCGGACCGGGGAGCTGTTTTTT.

This clone was found a few times. J is TRBJ2-7 and V is TRBV2; 10 bases agree with TRBD2. The CDR3 is made up of 15 amino acids. V shed 6 bases, J shed 6 bases, and the junction held 11 bases outside the gene matches. Per the germline V gene, CDR1 is SNHLY and CDR2 is FYNNEI. DNA of the CDR3: TGTGCCAGCAGGGACAGCGGGAGGGCCGCAGGCGAGCAGTACTTC. Protein: CASRDSGRAAGEQYF.

The CDR3 coding sequence is TGCGCCAGCAGCTCAATCCCGGGTCAAGATACTGAAGCTTTCTTT. This gives the protein CASSSIPGQDTEAFF. V gene TRBV5-1 combines with J gene TRBJ1-1; unclear D gene. The CDR3 contains 15 residues. The V gene's germline CDR1 is SGHRS and CDR2 YFSETQ. Trimming left V 3 bases short and J 5 bases short, with 17 bases between.

The rearrangement joins TRBV7-2 to TRBJ2-7; D not resolved. CDR3 length: 16 residues. Germline CDR1 reads SGHTA; CDR2 reads FQGNSA. V lost 1 base and J 0 bases, leaving 13 bases between the germline ends. The DNA for the CDR3 is TGTGCCAGCAGCTTAGGAGTACTTTCTAGCTCCTACGAGCAGTACTTC. This sequence encodes CASSLGVLSSSYEQYF.

This clone was recorded only once. The chain combines TRBV24-1 with TRBJ2-1; D call uncertain. Germline V CDR1 and CDR2: KGHDR, SFDVKD. The CDR3 loop spans 11 amino acids. V lost 12 bases and J 10 bases, leaving 15 bases between the germline ends. The CDR3 loop reads CAAGSVEEQFF. The DNA of the CDR3 is TGTGCCGCCGGAAGCGTCGAAGAGCAGTTCTTC.

In DNA form, the CDR3 reads TGTGCCATCAGTGGGGGACAGGGAGACGAAAAACTGTTTTTT. Translation gives CAISGGQGDEKLFF. This sequence joins TRBV10-3 and TRBJ1-4, with 9 bases identical to TRBD1. Germline trimming cut 4 bases from V and 8 bases from J; bases unmatched to any gene: 5. CDR1 and CDR2 (germline): ENHRY, SYGVKD. The CDR3 is 14 residues long.

V is TRBV19 and J is TRBJ2-7, with 9 bases lining up with TRBD2. The CDR3 sequence is 17 residues long. Germline V gives CDR1 LNHDA, CDR2 SQIVND (reference sequence). Trimming cost V 5 bases and J 0 bases; bases outside gene matches: 11. The CDR3 nucleotides are TGTGCCAGTAGTTATTCGGCTAGCGGGATTAGCTCCTACGAGCAGTACTTC. Residues: CASSYSASGISSYEQYF.

The genes are TRBV28 and TRBJ1-1, with D unresolved. Trimming shortened V by 6 bases and J by 0 bases, and 11 bases separated the two germline ends. This CDR3 region has 14 residues. Germline V gene lookup returns CDR1 MDHEN and CDR2 SYDVKM. CDR3 amino acids: CASRSTALNTEAFF. The CDR3 DNA is TGTGCCAGCAGAAGTACAGCACTGAACACTGAAGCTTTCTTT.

V is TRBV28 and J is TRBJ2-5; 9 bases line up with TRBD2. The CDR3 is 17 residues long. Germline values: CDR1 MDHEN, CDR2 SYDVKM. V was pared by 1 base and J by 1 base, with 7 bases of the junction left unmatched. This CDR3 is CASSLYQATSGQETQYF. The DNA of the CDR3 is TGTGCCAGCAGTTTATATCAAGCGACTAGCGGCCAAGAGACCCAGTACTTC.

This clone came up once. The rearrangement links TRBV5-1 to TRBJ1-1; maybe TRBD1 (5 bases). From germline, CDR1 is SGHRS and CDR2 YFSETQ. This CDR3 is 14 amino acids long. The V and J ends lost 3 bases and 7 bases respectively, with 16 bases between them. CDR3 nucleotides: TGCGCCAGCAGCTCATGGAGGGGAACAGATGAAGCTTTCTTT. Amino acid sequence: CASSSWRGTDEAFF.